One sample yielded the 17 T cell receptor beta chains listed below, sequenced in a study of T cell repertoires in cytomegalovirus infection. One entry per CDR3 protein, called by TCRdb with MiXCR from the reads. The data show 200,000 to 300,000 distinct CDR3 sequences, with roughly 13% seen just once and roughly 9.7% held by the top ten. Sequencing was carried out using PBMCs. These receptors all stem from a human donor in good health (CMV status not recorded). Some clones in this sample may be carry-over from other donors' samples.

This clonotype was observed at least ten times. The gene calls are TRBV7-2 and TRBJ2-7; the match to TRBD2 covers 14 bases. CDR1 is SGHTA, CDR2 FQGNSA, per germline. CDR3 size: 17 residues. The J segment lost 5 bases and the V segment lost 4 bases, leaving 10 bases of the junction unmatched. This CDR3 is CASSSWEPGLAGDEQYF. The CDR3 DNA is TGTGCCAGCAGCTCCTGGGAACCGGGACTAGCGGGGGACGAGCAGTACTTC.

This clonotype was recorded a few times. CDR3: CASSQDPSEQPQHF. CDR3 DNA sequence: TGTGCCAGCAGCCAAGATCCCTCGGAACAGCCCCAGCATTTT. The V and J genes are TRBV3-1 and TRBJ1-5; no reliable D call. The germline V gene encodes CDR1 LGHDT and CDR2 YNNKEL (reference sequence). The ends were cut back, 0 bases at V and 7 bases at J, with 10 bases in the middle. This CDR3 has 14 amino acids. Variable domain in full (rest from reference TRBV3-1 and TRBJ1-5): DTAVSQTPKYLVTQMGNDKSIKCEQNLGHDTMYWYKQDSKKFLKIMFSYNNKELIINETVPNRFSPKSPDKAHLNLHINSLELGDSAVYFCASSQDPSEQPQHFGDGTRLSIL.

The gene calls are TRBV12-3 or TRBV12-4 and TRBJ1-5, with D perhaps TRBD1 (5 bases). This CDR3 is 13 amino acids long. The V and J ends lost 3 bases and 6 bases respectively, with 9 bases between them. CDR3 in DNA: TGTGCCAGCAGTTTTTGGGGGAGTCAGCCCCAGCATTTT. It is translated as CASSFWGSQPQHF.

This clonotype occurred a few times. The rearrangement links TRBV11-2 to TRBJ1-1; TRBD1 matches 7 bases. Losses at the gene ends were 8 bases for V and 5 bases for J; bases not matched to a gene: 11. The CDR3 sequence is 14 residues long. Germline V gives CDR1 SGHAT, CDR2 FQNNGV. The CDR3 coding sequence is TGTGCCAGCGGCCCGACAGGCAGGGGGACTGAAGCTTTCTTT. Encoded protein: CASGPTGRGTEAFF.

This clonotype was recorded at least ten times. This chain uses TRBV11-2 with TRBJ2-2; D assignment may be TRBD1 or TRBD2 (5 bases each). Germline V gene lookup returns CDR1 SGHAT and CDR2 FQNNGV. This CDR3 region has 16 residues. Trimming shortened V by 6 bases and J by 0 bases, and 14 bases separated the two germline ends. CDR3 DNA: TGTGCCAGCAGACGACCCGGGACCTCGAACACCGGGGAGCTGTTTTTT. This codes for CASRRPGTSNTGELFF.

The V and J genes are TRBV2 and TRBJ2-2, with a weak D call TRBD1 (5 bases). Germline V gene lookup returns CDR1 SNHLY and CDR2 FYNNEI. With 5 bases removed from V and 2 bases from J, the gap between germline ends came to 15 bases. This CDR3 contains 16 residues. CDR3 sequence: CASSPQGQENTGELFF. CDR3 DNA sequence: TGTGCCAGCAGTCCCCAGGGCCAAGAAAACACCGGGGAGCTGTTTTTT. Full variable domain (rest looked up from reference TRBV2 and TRBJ2-2): EPEVTQTPSHQVTQMGQEVILRCVPISNHLYFYWYRQILGQKVEFLVSFYNNEISEKSEIFDDQFSVERPDGSNFTLKIRSTKLEDSAMYFCASSPQGQENTGELFFGEGSRLTVL.

The sample holds many counts of this clonotype. The chain combines TRBV7-8 with TRBJ2-2; TRBD1 might be the D (6 bases). CDR1 is SGHVS and CDR2 is FQNEAQ in the germline V gene. This CDR3 is built from 18 residues. V shed 0 bases and J shed 0 bases, with 14 bases lying between them. CDR3 sequence reads: CASSLAPLRTANTGELFF. The CDR3, as DNA: TGTGCCAGCAGCTTAGCCCCCCTCCGGACAGCGAACACCGGGGAGCTGTTTTTT.

A few counts support this clonotype. The chain is built from TRBV29-1 and TRBJ2-5; no firm D call. V gave up 1 base and J gave up 5 bases, with 5 bases separating them. Germline CDR1 reads SQVTM; CDR2 reads ANQGSEA. This CDR3 spans 11 amino acids. DNA of the CDR3: TGCAGCGTTGAAGCCGGGGAGACCCAGTACTTC. Its protein product is CSVEAGETQYF.

This clonotype has at least ten counts. The V and J genes are TRBV6-1 and TRBJ1-1; 9 bases line up with TRBD1. The germline V gene has CDR1 MNHNS and CDR2 SASEGT. CDR3 length equals 16 residues. Losses at the gene ends were 4 bases for V and 3 bases for J; bases not matched to a gene: 9. CDR3 amino acids: CASSVPYRGLDTEAFF. In DNA, the CDR3 is TGTGCCAGCAGTGTACCGTACAGGGGGCTGGACACTGAAGCTTTCTTT.

Relative to its sample, this clonotype is large. The CDR3 DNA reads as TGTGCCAGCAGTGAAGGATTGGGGCCAGGGGATCAGCCCCAGCATTTT. Its translation is CASSEGLGPGDQPQHF. The chain employs TRBV2 and TRBJ1-5, with D maybe TRBD1 (6 bases). Trimming removed 1 base at V and 5 bases at J, with 15 bases between. CDR3 size: 16 residues. Per the germline V gene, CDR1 is SNHLY and CDR2 is FYNNEI.

This clonotype was found many times. This chain joins TRBV7-3 and TRBJ2-3; D ambiguous. Between the trimmed V and J ends, which lost 1 base and 0 bases, there was a span of 8 bases. The CDR3 is made up of 15 amino acids. Per germline, CDR1 SGHTA and CDR2 FQGTGA. The CDR3 loop is CASSLRDSSTDTQYF. CDR3 coding DNA: TGTGCCAGCAGCTTAAGAGACTCTAGCACAGATACGCAGTATTTT.

This clonotype has at least ten counts. The chain combines TRBV7-2 with TRBJ1-5; D is unclear. This CDR3 is built from 12 residues. The ends were cut back, 5 bases at V and 3 bases at J, with 5 bases in the middle. Germline loops: CDR1 SGHTA, CDR2 FQGNSA. CDR3 in DNA: TGTGCCAGCAGCCCAACCAATCAGCCCCAGCATTTT. Protein product: CASSPTNQPQHF.

This clonotype was detected many times. The chain uses TRBV11-2 and TRBJ2-7; D may be TRBD1 (6 bases). The ends were cut back, 2 bases at V and 2 bases at J, with 13 bases in the middle. Germline CDR1 is SGHAT and CDR2 is FQNNGV. The CDR3 is made up of 15 amino acids. CDR3 amino acids: CASSLNRDTTYEQYF. CDR3 in DNA: TGTGCCAGCAGCTTAAACCGGGACACCACCTACGAGCAGTACTTC.

A few counts support this clonotype. The J gene is TRBJ2-4, the V gene TRBV6-1; TRBD2 agrees at 7 bases. The CDR3 runs 17 residues. Germline V gene sequence: CDR1 MNHNS, CDR2 SASEGT. J gave up 2 bases and V 2 bases, and 9 bases lay outside the gene matches. The CDR3 sequence: CASSESLGGLSKNIQYF. In nucleotides, the CDR3 is TGTGCCAGCAGTGAATCTCTCGGGGGGTTGTCCAAAAACATTCAGTACTTC.

This clonotype has only a few counts. The chain joins TRBV28 to TRBJ2-7, with D tentatively TRBD1 (6 bases). Trimming pared 7 bases from V and 1 base from J, leaving 11 bases between. The CDR3 loop spans 13 amino acids. CDR1 is MDHEN, CDR2 SYDVKM, per germline. The CDR3 DNA reads TGTGCCAGCATGAGGACAGATTCCTACGAGCAGTACTTC. Its translation is CASMRTDSYEQYF.

The chain has TRBV29-1 and TRBJ2-7; TRBD1 matches at 8 bases. J lost 2 bases, V lost 6 bases, and 6 bases had no gene match. Germline-derived CDR1 and CDR2 are SQVTM and ANQGSEA. This CDR3 region has 13 residues. CDR3 DNA: TGCAGCGTCTTGACAGGGGTGACCTACGAGCAGTACTTC. It yields the protein CSVLTGVTYEQYF.

This clonotype has just a few counts. This chain joins TRBV19 and TRBJ2-1, with 10 bases fitting TRBD2. With V trimmed by 5 bases and J by 4 bases, 5 bases remained unmatched. This CDR3 is built from 15 residues. CDR1 and CDR2 from the germline V gene are LNHDA and SQIVND (reference sequence). DNA for the CDR3: TGTGCCAGTAGTCCCGGGACTAGCGCATACAATGAGCAGTTCTTC. Amino acids: CASSPGTSAYNEQFF.